Listed here is a single T cell receptor (beta chain). The record originates from a study of control samples from healthy donors and cancer patients. Sequencing used immunoSEQ multiplex PCR; TCRdb keeps in-frame clones, though not all of them. Here the sample spans just under 100,000 clones, roughly 93% being singletons. The germline V gene encodes CDR1 SGDLS and CDR2 YYNGEE. This CDR3 region has 15 residues. The junction had 1 base not matched to a gene; V was cut back by 0 bases and J by 3 bases. The chain carries TRBV9 and TRBJ2-3, with 10 positions matching TRBD2. The sequence was collected from a man aged 18 to 30 in good health. The sample was blood. CDR3 coding DNA: TGTGCCAGCAGCGTAGCGGGACTAGCGACAGATACGCAGTATTTT. Its protein product is CASSVAGLATDTQYF. The whole variable domain, remainder taken from reference TRBV9 and TRBJ2-3, is DSGVTQTPKHLITATGQRVTLRCSPRSGDLSVYWYQQSLDQGLQFLIQYYNGEERAKGNILERFSAQQFPDLHSELNLSSLELGDSALYFCASSVAGLATDTQYFGPGTRLTVL.